This T cell receptor beta chain was obtained from a study of T cell changes during pregnancy in multiple sclerosis. This clone was counted only a few times. Only in-frame clones appear in the TCRdb table, and some are missing; sequencing was by immunoSEQ multiplex PCR. The sample has about 34,000 clones, around 90% seen once. Germline V lookup: CDR1 MNHEY, CDR2 SVGAGI. There are 16 residues in the CDR3. Trimming cost V 2 bases and J 1 base; bases outside gene matches: 4. The sample in question was CD8+ T cells from peripheral blood mononuclear cells, obtained in the third trimester of pregnancy. This sequence was found in a female donor with multiple sclerosis, enrolled in a pregnancy study. This chain joins TRBV6-5 and TRBJ1-1, with 10 bases fitting TRBD1. CDR3 sequence (DNA): TGTGCCAGCAGTTACATCGGGACAGGGGAGAACACTGAAGCTTTCTTT. It is translated as CASSYIGTGENTEAFF.